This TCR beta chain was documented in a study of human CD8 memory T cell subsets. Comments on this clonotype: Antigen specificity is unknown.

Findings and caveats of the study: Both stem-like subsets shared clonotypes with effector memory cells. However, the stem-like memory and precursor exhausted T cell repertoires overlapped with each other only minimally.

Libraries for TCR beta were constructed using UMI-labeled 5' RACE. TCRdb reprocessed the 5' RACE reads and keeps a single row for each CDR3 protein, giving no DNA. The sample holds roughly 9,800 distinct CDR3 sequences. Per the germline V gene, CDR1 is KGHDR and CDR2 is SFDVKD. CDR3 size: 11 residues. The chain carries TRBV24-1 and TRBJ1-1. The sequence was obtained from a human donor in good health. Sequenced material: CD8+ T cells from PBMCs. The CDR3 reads CATSQNTEAFF.